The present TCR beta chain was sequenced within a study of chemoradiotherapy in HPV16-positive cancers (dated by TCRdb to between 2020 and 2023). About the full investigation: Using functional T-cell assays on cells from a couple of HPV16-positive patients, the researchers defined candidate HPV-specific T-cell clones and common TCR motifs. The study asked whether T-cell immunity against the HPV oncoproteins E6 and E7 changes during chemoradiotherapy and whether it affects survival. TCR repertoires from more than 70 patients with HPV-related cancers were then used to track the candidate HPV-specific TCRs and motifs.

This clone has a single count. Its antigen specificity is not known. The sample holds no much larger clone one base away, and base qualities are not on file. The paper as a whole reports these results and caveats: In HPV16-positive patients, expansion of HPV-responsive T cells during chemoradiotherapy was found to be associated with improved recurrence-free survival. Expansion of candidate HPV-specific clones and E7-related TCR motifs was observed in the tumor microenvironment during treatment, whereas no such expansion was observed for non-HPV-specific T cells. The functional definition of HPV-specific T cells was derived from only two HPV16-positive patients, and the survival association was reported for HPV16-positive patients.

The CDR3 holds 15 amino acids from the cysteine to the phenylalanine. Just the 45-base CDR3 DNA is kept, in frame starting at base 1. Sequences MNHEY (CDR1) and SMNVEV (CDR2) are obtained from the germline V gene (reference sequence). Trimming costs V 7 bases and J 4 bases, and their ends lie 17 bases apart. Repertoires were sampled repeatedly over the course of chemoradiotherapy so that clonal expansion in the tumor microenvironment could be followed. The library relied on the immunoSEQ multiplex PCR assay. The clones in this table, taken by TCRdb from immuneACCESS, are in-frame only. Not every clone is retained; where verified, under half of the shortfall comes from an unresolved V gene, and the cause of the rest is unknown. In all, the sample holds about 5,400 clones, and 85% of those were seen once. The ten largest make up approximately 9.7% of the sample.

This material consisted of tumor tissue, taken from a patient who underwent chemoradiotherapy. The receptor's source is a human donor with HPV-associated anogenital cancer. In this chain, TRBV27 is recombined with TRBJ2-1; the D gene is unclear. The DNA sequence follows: TGTGCCAGCACACCGGACCAAATTAGTTACAATGAGCAGTTCTTC. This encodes CASTPDQISYNEQFF.